This entry lists 18 T cell receptor beta chains sequenced from one sample in a study of shared clonotypes between healthy human individuals. Clones were read by immunoSEQ multiplex PCR, and TCRdb kept only the in-frame ones, dropping some. The sample holds about 2.5 million clones, around 93% seen once. Sequences were obtained from naive CD4+ T cells from PBMCs. Subset meaning: CD45RA+ positively selected. The receptors were gathered from a man between 18 and 29 years old in good health. Some clones in this sample may be carry-over from other donors' samples.

The chain recombines TRBV5-1 with TRBJ2-2, with 8 bases identical to TRBD1. The CDR3 is 14 residues long. J was trimmed by 7 bases and V by 3 bases; bases with no gene match: 5. Germline V CDR1 and CDR2: SGHRS, YFSETQ. The CDR3: CASSWTGSNGELFF. In nucleotides, the CDR3 is TGCGCCAGCAGCTGGACAGGGTCGAACGGGGAGCTGTTTTTT. Using reference TRBV5-1 and TRBJ2-2 for the parts outside the CDR3, the full variable domain is KAGVTQTPRYLIKTRGQQVTLSCSPISGHRSVSWYQQTPGQGLQFLFEYFSETQRNKGNFPGRFSGRQFSNSRSEMNVSTLELGDSALYLCASSWTGSNGELFFGEGSRLTVL.

V usage is TRBV21-1 and J usage is TRBJ1-1; TRBD1, the table's D call, lacks a check against the DNA. TRBV21-1 has pseudogene status. This CDR3 contains 14 residues. The CDR3: CASSKPRDRSEAFF. CDR3 in DNA: TGTGCCAGCAGCAAACCCCGGGACAGAAGTGAAGCTTTCTTT.

This clone turned up a few times. This same CDR3 is encoded by further DNA sequences in the sample. The chain uses TRBV19 and TRBJ1-1; the D gene is possibly TRBD1 (6 bases). Between the trimmed V and J ends, which lost 1 base and 1 base, there was a span of 10 bases. Germline V gene sequence: CDR1 LNHDA, CDR2 SQIVND (reference sequence). The CDR3 totals 15 residues. The CDR3 sequence: CASSIGTGRNTEAFF. DNA for the CDR3: TGTGCCAGTAGTATAGGAACAGGGCGGAACACTGAAGCTTTCTTT.

The chain carries TRBV5-1 and TRBJ2-6; D is undetermined. Trimming took off 1 base at V and 0 bases at J, with 17 bases between the two ends. This CDR3 region has 19 residues. Germline CDR1 SGHRS, CDR2 YFSETQ. In DNA form, the CDR3 reads TGCGCCAGCAGCTTGCTTTTAAAGGGCCCCCTCTCTGGGGCCAACGTCCTGACTTTC. Protein product: CASSLLLKGPLSGANVLTF.

Of note for this clone: Other DNA sequences of this sample code for an identical CDR3. The CDR3 DNA is TGTGCCAGCAGCTTAGGCCTAGCCTTGGAGACCCAGTACTTC. This translates into CASSLGLALETQYF. The chain joins TRBV7-2 to TRBJ2-5; a possible D gene is TRBD2 (5 bases). The CDR3 spans 14 residues. CDR1 and CDR2 (germline): SGHTA, FQGNSA. V lost 1 base, J lost 5 bases, and 11 bases lay in between. The full variable domain, rest sourced from reference TRBV7-2 and TRBJ2-5, is GAGVSQSPSNKVTEKGKDVELRCDPISGHTALYWYRQSLGQGLEFLIYFQGNSAPDKSGLPSDRFSAERTGGSVSTLTIQRTQQEDSAVYLCASSLGLALETQYFGPGTRLLVL.

The chain carries TRBV4-1 and TRBJ2-3; D is unresolved. V was cut by 2 bases and J by 5 bases, with 11 bases left in between. Germline V CDR1 and CDR2: MGHRA, YSYEKL. The CDR3 has 14 amino acids. The CDR3 here is CASSQTWLRDTQYF. The CDR3, as DNA: TGCGCCAGCAGCCAAACGTGGCTTAGAGATACGCAGTATTTT.

The J gene is TRBJ2-1, the V gene TRBV5-1; unclear D gene. The germline CDR1 and CDR2 sequences are SGHRS and YFSETQ. The CDR3 loop spans 14 amino acids. The V end was cut by 0 bases, the J end by 8 bases, with 12 bases between. The CDR3 DNA reads TGCGCCAGCAGCTTGGCTCGGGTTATGGATGAGCAGTTCTTC. Translation: CASSLARVMDEQFF.

This chain connects TRBV2 to TRBJ1-1, with D possibly being TRBD1 (5 bases). Germline assignment: CDR1 SNHLY and CDR2 FYNNEI. The CDR3 contains 14 residues. V dropped 7 bases and J dropped 1 base, with 13 bases sitting between them. The CDR3 region has the DNA TGTGCCAGCATTGTACAGGCCCCGAACACTGAAGCTTTCTTT. It is translated as CASIVQAPNTEAFF.

The V and J genes are TRBV27 and TRBJ2-1, with D possibly TRBD1 on 6 matching bases. Trimming pared 3 bases from V and 0 bases from J, leaving 15 bases between. This CDR3 has 17 residues. CDR1 and CDR2 from the germline V gene are MNHEY and SMNVEV (reference sequence). The CDR3 region is CASSFGEQGRSYNEQFF. Here the CDR3 DNA reads TGTGCCAGCAGTTTCGGGGAACAGGGACGCTCCTACAATGAGCAGTTCTTC.

The gene calls are TRBV5-1 and TRBJ1-1; possibly TRBD1 for D (5 bases). CDR1 and CDR2 (germline): SGHRS, YFSETQ. The CDR3 is 13 residues long. Trimming took 0 bases from V and 8 from J, leaving 11 bases between them. CDR3 sequence reads: CASSLDYQGEAFF. The CDR3 nucleotides read TGCGCCAGCAGCTTGGATTACCAGGGAGAAGCTTTCTTT. Based on the CDR3 plus reference TRBV5-1 and TRBJ1-1, the full variable domain is KAGVTQTPRYLIKTRGQQVTLSCSPISGHRSVSWYQQTPGQGLQFLFEYFSETQRNKGNFPGRFSGRQFSNSRSEMNVSTLELGDSALYLCASSLDYQGEAFFGQGTRLTVV.

V gene TRBV7-2 combines with J gene TRBJ1-3; D is ambiguous. The CDR3 loop spans 17 amino acids. Looked up from germline, CDR1 is SGHTA and CDR2 is FQGNSA. The ends were cut back, 1 base at V and 0 bases at J, with 13 bases in the middle. CDR3 in amino acids: CASSLVGNLPSGNTIYF. The CDR3 region has the DNA TGTGCCAGCAGCTTAGTGGGCAACCTACCCTCTGGAAACACCATATATTTT.

With regard to this clone: One junction end disagrees with the germline gene, perhaps due to a read error. The J gene is TRBJ2-2, the V gene TRBV5-1; TRBD1 is a possible D gene (6 bases). The CDR3 sequence is 15 residues long. Germline V gene lookup returns CDR1 SGHRS and CDR2 YFSETQ. The CDR3 here is CASRLGASDTGELFF. The DNA of the CDR3 is TGCGCCAGCAGGTTGGGGGCCAGCGACACCGGGGAGCTGTTTTTT.

The chain carries TRBV13 and TRBJ2-3; D remains ambiguous. Germline V gene lookup returns CDR1 PRHDT and CDR2 FYEKMQ (reference sequence). Trimming left V 4 bases short and J 0 bases short, with 11 bases between. The length of the CDR3 is 15 residues. The CDR3 here is CASSSYSGSTDTQYF. The CDR3 coding sequence is TGTGCCAGCAGCTCGTACAGTGGAAGCACAGATACGCAGTATTTT.

The V and J genes are TRBV2 and TRBJ1-2, with a weak D call TRBD1 (5 bases). V lost 6 bases and J 4 bases, leaving 12 bases between the germline ends. CDR1 and CDR2 from the germline V gene are SNHLY and FYNNEI. CDR3 size: 13 residues. The chain's CDR3 is CASSKQASYGYTF. CDR3 in DNA: TGTGCCAGCAGCAAACAGGCCTCCTATGGCTACACCTTC.

This chain connects TRBV7-2 to TRBJ1-1; D unclear. Germline CDR1 is SGHTA and CDR2 is FQGNSA. The CDR3 extends over 14 amino acids. The ends were cut back, 6 bases at V and 0 bases at J, with 11 bases in the middle. As DNA, the CDR3 is TGTGCCAGCAGGTCCGGGAACTTGAACACTGAAGCTTTCTTT. Its translation: CASRSGNLNTEAFF.

The V gene is TRBV5-1, the J gene TRBJ2-7, with D perhaps being TRBD1 or TRBD2 (6 bases each). The CDR3 contains 14 residues. V lost 3 bases and J 4 bases, leaving 14 bases between the germline ends. Germline CDR1 and CDR2: SGHRS and YFSETQ. The CDR3 bases are TGCGCCAGCAGCTCCCCCGAGGGGGGTTACGAGCAGTACTTC. This translates into CASSSPEGGYEQYF. Full variable domain (outside the CDR3, taken from reference TRBV5-1 and TRBJ2-7): KAGVTQTPRYLIKTRGQQVTLSCSPISGHRSVSWYQQTPGQGLQFLFEYFSETQRNKGNFPGRFSGRQFSNSRSEMNVSTLELGDSALYLCASSSPEGGYEQYFGPGTRLTVT.

This sequence joins TRBV28 and TRBJ2-1; 8 bases line up with TRBD1. CDR1 MDHEN and CDR2 SYDVKM come from the germline V gene. The CDR3 consists of 16 residues. With 8 bases clipped from V and 1 base from J, the junction kept 10 bases outside the gene matches. The CDR3: CASLARGTGSYNEQFF. CDR3 DNA: TGTGCCAGCCTAGCTCGGGGGACAGGTTCCTACAATGAGCAGTTCTTC.

The genes are TRBV5-6 and TRBJ1-4; D gene ambiguous. The CDR3 runs 16 residues. Looked up from germline, CDR1 is SGHDT and CDR2 is YYEEEE. Trimming pared 2 bases from V and 1 base from J, leaving 12 bases between. The CDR3 DNA reads as TGTGCCAGCAGCTTATCGGGGTTAGGAACTAATGAAAAACTGTTTTTT. This gives the protein CASSLSGLGTNEKLFF. Based on the CDR3 plus reference TRBV5-6 and TRBJ1-4, the full variable domain is DAGVTQSPTHLIKTRGQQVTLRCSPKSGHDTVSWYQQALGQGPQFIFQYYEEEERQRGNFPDRFSGHQFPNYSSELNVNALLLGDSALYLCASSLSGLGTNEKLFFGSGTQLSVL.